One and the same sample provided the 8 T cell receptor beta chains below, sequenced in a study of OX40 agonist ivuxolimab in advanced cancers. Method: immunoSEQ multiplex PCR; TCRdb's copy keeps in-frame clones and lacks some. This table holds about 99,000 clones, about 96% found once. The source was CD4+ or CD8+ T cells sorted from blood, collected in a trial of the OX40 agonist ivuxolimab. Receptors were obtained from an adult with an advanced solid tumor such as melanoma, head and neck, liver or kidney cancer.

The V gene is TRBV7-9, the J gene TRBJ2-7; 8 positions agree with TRBD1. Trimming took 3 bases from V and 1 from J; bases not matched to a gene: 2. The CDR3 is made up of 14 amino acids. Germline-derived CDR1 and CDR2 are SEHNR and FQNEAQ (reference sequence). DNA of the CDR3: TGTGCCAGCAGCTTTTGGACAGGGTCCTACGAGCAGTACTTC. Protein: CASSFWTGSYEQYF.

V and J are TRBV21-1 and TRBJ2-7; TRBD1, the table's D call, was not compared with the DNA. TRBV21-1 has pseudogene status. This CDR3 spans 15 amino acids. CDR3 in amino acids: CASTKLRDSSYEQYF. In nucleotides, the CDR3 is TGTGCCAGCACCAAGTTACGGGACAGCTCCTACGAGCAGTACTTC.

The rearrangement joins TRBV19 to TRBJ1-3; no definite D call. Per the germline V gene, CDR1 is LNHDA and CDR2 is SQIVND (reference sequence). Trimming removed 5 bases from V and 4 bases from J, with 15 bases in between. The CDR3 has 15 amino acids. CDR3 in DNA: TGTGCCAGTAGTGGAAACGCGGTCGGAGGAAACACCATATATTTT. Translation: CASSGNAVGGNTIYF.

This rearrangement joins TRBV4-1 to TRBJ2-7; 7 bases are shared with TRBD2. J lost 3 bases, V lost 1 base, and 12 bases had no gene match. Germline values: CDR1 MGHRA, CDR2 YSYEKL. This CDR3 spans 17 amino acids. CDR3 DNA: TGCGCCAGCAGCCAAGCTGGTTCGCTAGCGGTTAACTACGAGCAGTACTTC. It encodes CASSQAGSLAVNYEQYF.

V gene TRBV9 combines with J gene TRBJ2-3; 8 bases agree with TRBD2. With V trimmed by 6 bases and J by 5 bases, 11 bases remained unmatched. Germline V gene sequence: CDR1 SGDLS, CDR2 YYNGEE. This CDR3 is built from 15 residues. The CDR3 here is CASTSGSGALDTQYF. The CDR3 coding sequence is TGTGCCAGCACCTCGGGTAGCGGGGCGTTAGATACGCAGTATTTT.

In the case of this clone: Other nucleotide sequences in the sample specify the same CDR3. This chain connects TRBV9 to TRBJ1-1; TRBD1 might be the D (6 bases). The CDR3 consists of 13 residues. In germline, CDR1 is SGDLS, CDR2 YYNGEE. V was pared by 0 bases and J by 4 bases, with 7 bases between. Written as DNA, the CDR3 is TGTGCCAGCAGCGTAGAGGGGGGCACTGAAGCTTTCTTT. This codes for CASSVEGGTEAFF. Drawing the rest from reference TRBV9 and TRBJ1-1, the complete variable domain is DSGVTQTPKHLITATGQRVTLRCSPRSGDLSVYWYQQSLDQGLQFLIQYYNGEERAKGNILERFSAQQFPDLHSELNLSSLELGDSALYFCASSVEGGTEAFFGQGTRLTVV.

V and J are TRBV7-2 and TRBJ2-1; the D is unclear. Trimming shortened V by 2 bases and J by 4 bases, and 15 bases separated the two germline ends. The germline CDR1 and CDR2 sequences are SGHTA and FQGNSA. The CDR3 covers 16 residues. The DNA for the CDR3 is TGTGCCAGCAGCTTAATAACGGGCTACTCTTACAATGAGCAGTTCTTC. Its protein is CASSLITGYSYNEQFF. Combining the CDR3 with reference TRBV7-2 and TRBJ2-1 gives the whole variable domain GAGVSQSPSNKVTEKGKDVELRCDPISGHTALYWYRQSLGQGLEFLIYFQGNSAPDKSGLPSDRFSAERTGGSVSTLTIQRTQQEDSAVYLCASSLITGYSYNEQFFGPGTRLTVL.

The chain recombines TRBV11-1 with TRBJ1-6; 9 bases line up with TRBD1. Per germline, CDR1 SGHAT and CDR2 FQDESV (reference sequence). CDR3 length: 13 amino acids. Germline trimming cut 5 bases from V and 10 bases from J; bases unmatched to any gene: 3. CDR3 amino acids: CASSGQGRSPLHF. In DNA form, the CDR3 reads TGTGCCAGCAGCGGACAGGGGCGATCACCCCTCCACTTT.